The T cell receptor (beta chain) under discussion was sequenced for a study of cytomegalovirus exposure and HLA in healthy donors. As for the study in general: The platform used for the 100 to 150 validation repertoires matched that of the roughly 630 first-cohort repertoires, a later analysis reported.

On this clone: Antigen specificity is unknown. Other DNA sequences within the sample encode an identical CDR3.

Regarding the study as a whole: Using the classifier, cytomegalovirus status was reportedly diagnosed with high specificity and sensitivity.

It was the roughly 130-subject validation cohort, separate from the approximately 700-subject first cohort, to which the donors belonged. Some clones are missing from TCRdb's copy, which holds only in-frame ones; the method was immunoSEQ multiplex PCR. The table shows about 240,000 clones, with around nine tenths occurring only once. The CDR3 is 14 residues long. Trimming cost V 3 bases and J 6 bases, with 12 bases left between them. Germline-derived CDR1 and CDR2 are LNHDA and SQIVND (reference sequence). The sequence was collected from a man aged 18 to 29 in good health and CMV-seronegative. Sequenced: PBMCs. The V gene is TRBV19, the J gene TRBJ1-5; D is possibly TRBD1 (6 bases). The CDR3 is CASSMGGAGQPQHF. The DNA for the CDR3 is TGTGCCAGTAGTATGGGGGGGGCCGGTCAGCCCCAGCATTTT.